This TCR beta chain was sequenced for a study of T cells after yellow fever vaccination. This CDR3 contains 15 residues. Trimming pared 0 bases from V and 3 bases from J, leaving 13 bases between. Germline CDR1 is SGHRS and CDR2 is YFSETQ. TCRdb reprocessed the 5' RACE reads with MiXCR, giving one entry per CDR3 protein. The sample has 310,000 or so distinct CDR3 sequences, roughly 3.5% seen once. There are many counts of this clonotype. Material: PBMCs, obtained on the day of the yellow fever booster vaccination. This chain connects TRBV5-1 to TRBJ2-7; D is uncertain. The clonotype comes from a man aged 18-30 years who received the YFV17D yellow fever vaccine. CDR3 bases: TGCGCCAGCAGCTTGGTGGCGGACCCATTCTACGAGCAGTACTTC. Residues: CASSLVADPFYEQYF.